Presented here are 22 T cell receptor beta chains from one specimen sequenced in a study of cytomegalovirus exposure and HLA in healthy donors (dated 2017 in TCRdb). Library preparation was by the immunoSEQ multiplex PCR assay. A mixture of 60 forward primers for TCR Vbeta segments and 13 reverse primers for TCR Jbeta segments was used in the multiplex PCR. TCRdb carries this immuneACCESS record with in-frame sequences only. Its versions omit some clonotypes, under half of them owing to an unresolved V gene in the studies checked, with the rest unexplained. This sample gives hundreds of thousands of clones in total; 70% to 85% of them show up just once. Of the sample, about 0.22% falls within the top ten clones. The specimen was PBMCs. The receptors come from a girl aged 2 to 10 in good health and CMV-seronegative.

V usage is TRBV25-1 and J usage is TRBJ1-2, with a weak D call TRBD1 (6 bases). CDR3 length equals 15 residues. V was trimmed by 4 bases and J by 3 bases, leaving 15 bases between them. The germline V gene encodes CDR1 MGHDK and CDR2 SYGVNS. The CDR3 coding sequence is TGTGCCAGCAGTGGGGGGCTGGTCGGGGACTATGGCTACACCTTC. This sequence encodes CASSGGLVGDYGYTF.

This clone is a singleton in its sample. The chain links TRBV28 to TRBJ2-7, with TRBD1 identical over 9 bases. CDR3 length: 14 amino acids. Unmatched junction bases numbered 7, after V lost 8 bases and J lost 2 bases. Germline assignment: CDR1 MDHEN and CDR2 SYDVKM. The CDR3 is CASFTTGGPYEQYF. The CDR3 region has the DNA TGTGCCAGCTTCACCACAGGGGGCCCCTACGAGCAGTACTTC.

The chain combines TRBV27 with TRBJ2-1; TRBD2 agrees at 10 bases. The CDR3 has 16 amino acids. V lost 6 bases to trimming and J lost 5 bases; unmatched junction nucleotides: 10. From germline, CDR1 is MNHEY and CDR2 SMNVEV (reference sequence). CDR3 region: CASSPMTSGFNNEQFF. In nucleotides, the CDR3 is TGTGCCAGCAGCCCAATGACTAGCGGGTTTAACAATGAGCAGTTCTTC.

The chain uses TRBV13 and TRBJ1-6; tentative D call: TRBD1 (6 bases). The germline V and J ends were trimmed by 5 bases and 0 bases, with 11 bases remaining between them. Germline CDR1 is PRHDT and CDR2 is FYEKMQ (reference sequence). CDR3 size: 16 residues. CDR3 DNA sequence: TGTGCCAGCAGCCAAACAGGGAGCTCCTATAATTCACCCCTCCACTTT. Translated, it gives CASSQTGSSYNSPLHF.

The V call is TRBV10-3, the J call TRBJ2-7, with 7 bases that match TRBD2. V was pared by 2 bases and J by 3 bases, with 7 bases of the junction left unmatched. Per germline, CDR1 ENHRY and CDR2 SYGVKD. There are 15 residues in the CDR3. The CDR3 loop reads CAISEREGIRYEQYF. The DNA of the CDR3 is TGTGCCATCAGTGAGAGGGAGGGCATTCGCTACGAGCAGTACTTC.

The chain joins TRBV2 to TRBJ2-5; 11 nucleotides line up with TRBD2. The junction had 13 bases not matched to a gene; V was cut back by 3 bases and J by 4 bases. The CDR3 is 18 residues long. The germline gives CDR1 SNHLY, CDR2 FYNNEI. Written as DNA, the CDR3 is TGTGCCAGCAGTGATTCTTCGCTAGCGGGAGGAGCTGGAGAGACCCAGTACTTC. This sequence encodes CASSDSSLAGGAGETQYF.

The chain's CDR3 is CASSFDGVEAFF. The CDR3 DNA reads TGTGCCAGCAGCTTCGACGGAGTTGAAGCTTTCTTT. The chain uses TRBV7-9 and TRBJ1-1; no firm D call. Germline values: CDR1 SEHNR, CDR2 FQNEAQ (reference sequence). The CDR3 loop spans 12 amino acids. Trimming pared 3 bases from V and 7 bases from J, leaving 9 bases between. The whole variable domain, remainder taken from reference TRBV7-9 and TRBJ1-1, is DTGVSQNPRHKITKRGQNVTFRCDPISEHNRLYWYRQTLGQGPEFLTYFQNEAQLEKSRLLSDRFSAERPKGSFSTLEIQRTEQGDSAMYLCASSFDGVEAFFGQGTRLTVV.

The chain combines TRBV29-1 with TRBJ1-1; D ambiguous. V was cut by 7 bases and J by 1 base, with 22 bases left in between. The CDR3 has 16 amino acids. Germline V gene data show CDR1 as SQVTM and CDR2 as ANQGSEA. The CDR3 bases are TGCAGCGCATTTCCGATCGGGTCGGTTACGAACACTGAAGCTTTCTTT. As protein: CSAFPIGSVTNTEAFF.

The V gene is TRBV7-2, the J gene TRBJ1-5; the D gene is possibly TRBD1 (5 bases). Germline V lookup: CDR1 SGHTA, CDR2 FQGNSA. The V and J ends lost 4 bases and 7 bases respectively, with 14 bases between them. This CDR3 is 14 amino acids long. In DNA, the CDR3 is TGTGCCAGCAGCTCTATGGGGGGAAGGCAGCCCCAGCATTTT. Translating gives CASSSMGGRQPQHF.

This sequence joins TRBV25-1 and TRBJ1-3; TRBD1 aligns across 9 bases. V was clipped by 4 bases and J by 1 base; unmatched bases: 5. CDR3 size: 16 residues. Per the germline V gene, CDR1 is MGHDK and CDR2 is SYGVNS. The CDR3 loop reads CASSVYRGRSGNTIYF. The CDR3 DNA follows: TGTGCCAGCAGTGTTTACAGGGGGCGATCTGGAAACACCATATATTTT.

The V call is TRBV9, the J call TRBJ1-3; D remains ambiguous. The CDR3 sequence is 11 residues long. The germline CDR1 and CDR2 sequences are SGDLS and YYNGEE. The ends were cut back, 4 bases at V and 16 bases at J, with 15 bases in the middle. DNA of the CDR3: TGTGCCAGCAGCCCGGGAGGGATTTTGTATTTT. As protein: CASSPGGILYF. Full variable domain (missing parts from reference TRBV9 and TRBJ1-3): DSGVTQTPKHLITATGQRVTLRCSPRSGDLSVYWYQQSLDQGLQFLIQYYNGEERAKGNILERFSAQQFPDLHSELNLSSLELGDSALYFCASSPGGILYFGEGSWLTVV.

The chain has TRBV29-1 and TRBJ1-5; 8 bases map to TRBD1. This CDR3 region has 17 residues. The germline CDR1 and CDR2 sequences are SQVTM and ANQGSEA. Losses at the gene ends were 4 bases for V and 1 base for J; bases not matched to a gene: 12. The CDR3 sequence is CSVGFAGGAGSNQPQHF. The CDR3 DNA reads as TGCAGCGTTGGGTTCGCAGGGGGCGCCGGGAGCAATCAGCCCCAGCATTTT.

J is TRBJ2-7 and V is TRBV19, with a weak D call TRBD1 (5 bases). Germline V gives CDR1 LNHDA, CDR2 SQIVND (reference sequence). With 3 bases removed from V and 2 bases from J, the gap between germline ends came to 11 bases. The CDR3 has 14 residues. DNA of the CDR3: TGTGCCAGTAGTATGAGCAGGGAACCCTACGAGCAGTACTTC. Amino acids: CASSMSREPYEQYF.

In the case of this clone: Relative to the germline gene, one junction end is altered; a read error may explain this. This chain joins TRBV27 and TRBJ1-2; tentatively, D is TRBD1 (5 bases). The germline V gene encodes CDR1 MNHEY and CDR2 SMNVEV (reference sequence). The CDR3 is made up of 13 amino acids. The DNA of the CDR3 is TGTGCCAGCAGTTTCTCGGGGGACTATGGCCACACCTTC. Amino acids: CASSFSGDYGHTF.

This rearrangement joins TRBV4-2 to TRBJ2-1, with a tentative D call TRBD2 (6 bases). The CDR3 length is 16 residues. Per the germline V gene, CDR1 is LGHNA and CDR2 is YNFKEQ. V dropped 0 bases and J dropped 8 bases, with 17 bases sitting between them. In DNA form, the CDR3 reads TGTGCCAGCAGCCAAGATTTCGTGACGGGGGTACATGAGCAGTTCTTC. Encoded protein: CASSQDFVTGVHEQFF.

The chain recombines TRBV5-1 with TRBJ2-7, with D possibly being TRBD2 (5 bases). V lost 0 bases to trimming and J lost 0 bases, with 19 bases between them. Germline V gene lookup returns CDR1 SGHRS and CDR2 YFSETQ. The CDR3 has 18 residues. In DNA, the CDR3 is TGCGCCAGCAGCTTGGAATCGATGGCGGGCAGCAGCTCCTACGAGCAGTACTTC. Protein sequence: CASSLESMAGSSSYEQYF.

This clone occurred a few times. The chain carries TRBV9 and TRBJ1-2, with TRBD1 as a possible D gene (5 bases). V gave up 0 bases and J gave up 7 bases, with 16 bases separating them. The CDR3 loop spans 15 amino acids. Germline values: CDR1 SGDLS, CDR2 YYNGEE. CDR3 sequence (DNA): TGTGCCAGCAGCGTAGATGGGACTCCTTCGGTTGGCTACACCTTC. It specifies CASSVDGTPSVGYTF. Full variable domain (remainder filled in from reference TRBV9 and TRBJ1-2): DSGVTQTPKHLITATGQRVTLRCSPRSGDLSVYWYQQSLDQGLQFLIQYYNGEERAKGNILERFSAQQFPDLHSELNLSSLELGDSALYFCASSVDGTPSVGYTFGSGTRLTVV.

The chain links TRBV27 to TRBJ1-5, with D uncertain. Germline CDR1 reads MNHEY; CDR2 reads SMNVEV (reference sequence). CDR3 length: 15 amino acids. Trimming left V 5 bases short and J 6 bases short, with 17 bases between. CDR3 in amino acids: CASSTAGRSGQPQHF. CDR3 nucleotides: TGTGCCAGCAGTACCGCCGGGAGGTCAGGTCAGCCCCAGCATTTT.

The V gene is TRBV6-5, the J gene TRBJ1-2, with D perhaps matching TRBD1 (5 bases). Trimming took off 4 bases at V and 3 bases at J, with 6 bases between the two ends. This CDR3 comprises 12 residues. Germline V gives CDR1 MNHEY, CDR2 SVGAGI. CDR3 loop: CASSSRDYGYTF. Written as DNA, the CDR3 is TGTGCCAGCAGTTCCAGGGACTATGGCTACACCTTC.

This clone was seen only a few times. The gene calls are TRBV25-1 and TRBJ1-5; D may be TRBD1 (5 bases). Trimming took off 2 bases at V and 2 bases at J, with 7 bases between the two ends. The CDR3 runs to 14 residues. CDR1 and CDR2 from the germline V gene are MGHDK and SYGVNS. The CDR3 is CASSEKQGNQPQHF. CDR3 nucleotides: TGTGCCAGCAGTGAAAAACAGGGCAATCAGCCCCAGCATTTT.

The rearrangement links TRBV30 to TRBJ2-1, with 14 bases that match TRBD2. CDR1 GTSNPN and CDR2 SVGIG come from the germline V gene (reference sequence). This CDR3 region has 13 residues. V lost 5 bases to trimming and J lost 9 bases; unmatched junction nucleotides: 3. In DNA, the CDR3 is TGTGCCTGGTGGACTAGCGGGAGGCTTGAGCAGTTCTTC. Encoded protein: CAWWTSGRLEQFF.

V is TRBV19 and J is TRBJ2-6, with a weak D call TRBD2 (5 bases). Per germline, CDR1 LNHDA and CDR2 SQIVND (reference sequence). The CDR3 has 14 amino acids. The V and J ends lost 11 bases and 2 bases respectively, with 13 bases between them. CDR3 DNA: TGTGCCGTCCTCATCGGGGCTGGGGCCAACGTCCTGACTTTC. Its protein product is CAVLIGAGANVLTF. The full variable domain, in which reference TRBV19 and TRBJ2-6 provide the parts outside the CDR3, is DGGITQSPKYLFRKEGQNVTLSCEQNLNHDAMYWYRQDPGQGLRLIYYSQIVNDFQKGDIAEGYSVSREKKESFPLTVTSAQKNPTAFYLCAVLIGAGANVLTFGAGSRLTVL.